This T cell receptor (beta chain) came from a study of T cell repertoires in cytomegalovirus infection. Overall study context: Alongside well-studied HLA-B-restricted CMV epitopes, recently identified HLA-C-restricted CMV epitopes were also used. Public TCR beta signatures marked donors with CMV infection and the matching HLA. Study-wide points: HLA-C-restricted TCR beta clonotypes specific for CMV led the ex vivo response. Totalled public TCR beta family frequency picked out people who carried CMV plus the relevant HLA.

This clonotype was observed many times. Its matching antigen is unknown. TCRdb independently ran MiXCR on the reads; one entry per CDR3 protein. The sample lists a few hundred thousand distinct CDR3 sequences; approximately 40% were seen once. The V end was cut by 5 bases, the J end by 5 bases, with 10 bases between. Germline loops: CDR1 SGHVS, CDR2 FNYEAQ. This CDR3 comprises 13 residues. The chain is built from TRBV7-6 and TRBJ2-1; D possibly corresponds to TRBD1 (6 bases). The clonotype comes from a human donor in good health (CMV status not recorded). Some clones in this sample may be carry-over from other donors' samples. Source: cultured PBMCs, taken from culture after CMV antigen stimulation. The CDR3 loop reads CASSLTGNNEQFF. CDR3 DNA: TGTGCCAGCAGCCTTACAGGGAACAATGAGCAGTTCTTC. Supplemented by reference TRBV7-6 and TRBJ2-1, the full variable domain reads GAGVSQSPRYKVTKRGQDVALRCDPISGHVSLYWYRQALGQGPEFLTYFNYEAQQDKSGLPNDRFSAERPEGSISTLTIQRTEQRDSAMYRCASSLTGNNEQFFGPGTRLTVL.